These 10 T cell receptor beta chains came from one sample sequenced in a study of vaccination and CD4 T cells after COVID-19. TCRdb redid the calling of the PCR reads with MiXCR, one entry per CDR3 protein. This table holds around 20,000 distinct CDR3 sequences, less than 65% found once. The sample was CD4+ T cells from blood, taken after SARS-CoV-2 vaccination. These receptors all stem from a human donor who had recovered from COVID-19.

V gene TRBV4-1 combines with J gene TRBJ1-1; TRBD1 agrees at 7 bases. CDR3 length equals 15 residues. V shed 3 bases and J 10 bases; nucleotides not matched to a gene: 14. CDR1 MGHRA and CDR2 YSYEKL come from the germline V gene. CDR3: CASSQDLTGRARAFF. The CDR3 nucleotides are TGCGCCAGCAGCCAGGACCTGACAGGGCGGGCTAGAGCTTTCTTT.

The genes are TRBV29-1 and TRBJ1-2; D is unresolved. CDR1 and CDR2 from the germline V gene are SQVTM and ANQGSEA. There are 10 residues in the CDR3. V dropped 4 bases and J dropped 8 bases, with 8 bases sitting between them. CDR3 in DNA: TGCAGCGTTGGCGTGGGAGGCTACACCTTC. This sequence encodes CSVGVGGYTF.

The gene calls are TRBV7-2 and TRBJ2-1; 9 bases align to TRBD2. The V segment lost 1 base and the J segment 13 bases; nucleotides outside the gene matches: 5. Germline-derived CDR1 and CDR2 are SGHTA and FQGNSA. The CDR3 loop spans 13 amino acids. The CDR3 spells CASSLEGSGSQFF. Here the CDR3 DNA reads TGTGCCAGCAGCTTAGAGGGTAGCGGGAGTCAGTTCTTC.

The chain carries TRBV15 and TRBJ1-4; TRBD1 agrees at 8 bases. V gave up 8 bases and J gave up 3 bases; unmatched junction bases: 5. Germline V gene lookup returns CDR1 LNHNV and CDR2 YYDKDF (reference sequence). The CDR3 consists of 14 residues. The CDR3 loop is CATSQGAANEKLFF. The CDR3 bases are TGTGCCACCTCCCAGGGGGCGGCTAATGAAAAACTGTTTTTT.

The rearrangement links TRBV21-1 to TRBJ1-2; no check of the table's D call, TRBD1, against the DNA was made. TRBV21-1 has pseudogene status. The CDR3 is made up of 16 amino acids. The CDR3 DNA sequence: TGTGCCAGCAGCAAAGCGCTTTTTCGTGTCGGGGGAGGCTACACCTTC. This translates into CASSKALFRVGGGYTF.

J is TRBJ2-5 and V is TRBV2; D is ambiguous. The CDR3 consists of 14 residues. The germline V gene has CDR1 SNHLY and CDR2 FYNNEI. V was cut by 5 bases and J by 5 bases, with 15 bases left in between. The CDR3 here is CASSSLIVGETQYF. The CDR3 bases are TGTGCCAGCAGTAGTTTGATTGTTGGTGAGACCCAGTACTTC.

The rearrangement links TRBV30 to TRBJ2-3, with 7 bases that match TRBD2. Germline CDR1 and CDR2: GTSNPN and SVGIG (reference sequence). The CDR3 spans 14 residues. Losses at the gene ends were 2 bases for V and 3 bases for J; bases not matched to a gene: 5. CDR3 nucleotides: TGTGCCTGGAGTTATCAGCGGGGAACAGATACGCAGTATTTT. Amino acid sequence: CAWSYQRGTDTQYF.

This clonotype was recorded a few times. The gene calls are TRBV20-1 and TRBJ1-5; the D is unclear. Trimming stripped 0 bases from V and 4 bases from J, with 7 bases between. Germline CDR1 DFQATT, CDR2 SNEGSKA (reference sequence). This CDR3 has 13 residues. This chain's CDR3 is CSARDLGNQPQHF. In DNA form, the CDR3 reads TGCAGTGCTAGAGATCTAGGGAATCAGCCCCAGCATTTT.

The rearrangement joins TRBV2 to TRBJ2-6, with 8 bases lining up with TRBD1. In germline, CDR1 is SNHLY, CDR2 FYNNEI. Trimming took 0 bases from V and 1 from J; bases not matched to a gene: 5. The CDR3 loop spans 18 amino acids. CDR3: CASSEAGTGTSGANVLTF. DNA of the CDR3: TGTGCCAGCAGTGAAGCCGGGACAGGAACGTCTGGGGCCAACGTCCTGACTTTC.

This chain uses TRBV27 with TRBJ2-3, with 8 bases fitting TRBD2. Germline loops: CDR1 MNHEY, CDR2 SMNVEV (reference sequence). V shed 4 bases and J 2 bases; nucleotides not matched to a gene: 11. The length of the CDR3 is 17 residues. The CDR3 protein is CASSSRLARFITDTQYF. The CDR3 bases are TGTGCCAGCAGTTCGAGACTAGCGCGTTTCATCACAGATACGCAGTATTTT.